The present T cell receptor beta chain was sequenced within a study of blood T cell repertoires in COVID-19 (dated by TCRdb to the early 2020s). Regarding the research as a whole: The collaborator samples originated in the United States, Italy and Spain and spanned the acute and convalescent phases of COVID-19. Sample metadata almost always included a de-identified subject ID, COVID-19 status, age in years and sex. Where HLA class I and class II types were available, the types were taken from metadata supplied by the sample provider, not from assay-based typing. The prospective study material was composed of cDNA or gDNA derived from T cells, B-cell-depleted T cells, or PBMCs. Deeply sampled blood TCRbeta repertoires from subjects exposed to, actively infected with, or recovered from COVID-19 were included in the dataset. The repertoires were made available in a free public database intended to serve as a resource for research on the immune response to SARS-CoV-2. Samples came from the ongoing ImmuneRACE study (first 160 participants) plus 1,254 subjects from 6 global collaborators. The full study reports these points: The amount of clinical and demographic metadata varied by source and participant and was provided uncurated.

A word on this clone: Its specific antigen is unknown. No much larger clone is present one base from it, and per-base qualities are unavailable.

Clipping removes 4 bases from V and 14 bases from J, with 17 as the unmatched junction base count. Taken from cysteine to phenylalanine, the CDR3 has 16 residues. Left in the record is the CDR3 DNA by itself, 48 bases read in frame from the first base. The germline V gene encodes CDR1 SGHAT and CDR2 FQNNGV. TCRbeta CDR3 regions were amplified from genomic DNA using the immunoSEQ Assay, a bias-controlled multiplex PCR. The original pipeline was this. Within the assay, amplification of reference gene primers was used to estimate how many nucleated cells each sample contained. Sequence reads were collapsed and filtered to measure the absolute abundance of every unique TCRbeta CDR3 rearrangement. For each sample, productive Simpson clonality was calculated as the square root of Simpson's diversity index across productive rearrangements. Drawn from immuneACCESS, this table holds only the in-frame rearrangements with V and J called that TCRdb kept. Clones are partly lost; checked studies trace under half to an unresolved V gene and leave the rest unexplained. V, J and clone size are taken as reported in that table, and D and trimming were inferred from the DNA itself. The sample includes 200,000 to 250,000 clones, with 70% to 90% observed a single time. The leading ten clones occupy 9.5% to 14% of the sample.

Enrolling through a virtual design, the prospective study's participants ranged in age from roughly 18 to 89 years and lived across 24 United States geographic areas. To assign participants to cohorts, the prospective study relied on clinical history that participants themselves reported in a screening survey and a study questionnaire. ImmuneRACE Cohort 3 recovered participants were defined by two consecutive negative NP/OP PCR tests, healthcare professional clearance, or symptom resolution. In the prospective study, whole blood, serum and a nasopharyngeal or oropharyngeal swab were collected from each participant by mobile phlebotomists. Participants in the prospective study had the option to provide additional blood draws and questionnaires over a roughly 2-month period. Before DNA extraction, prospective study blood samples were shipped either frozen or at room temperature.

This receptor was identified in a man aged 30 to 39 who had recovered from COVID-19. Sequenced: PBMCs or T cells enriched from blood (not recorded which). The sequence links TRBV11-2 to TRBJ1-6; 7 bases in the middle match TRBD1. The CDR3 corresponds to CASSSSDQGVLAALHF. The DNA reads TGTGCCAGCAGCTCTAGCGACCAGGGGGTCCTTGCGGCCCTCCACTTT.